This TCR beta chain comes out of a study of shared clonotypes between healthy human individuals. Findings and limits, study-wide: Relative to clonotypes present in all four donors, those not shared had lower generation probabilities.

A remark on this clone: Its antigen remains unknown.

CD4+ cells yielded CD45RA+ naive and CD45RA-negative memory subsets. Deep level was the assay's run setting. Profiling relied on immunoSEQ multiplex PCR, and the TCRdb table lists in-frame clones only, not all of them. Of about 2.4 million clones detected, approximately 93% appear once; the ten largest clones hold roughly 0.39%. V shed 6 bases, J shed 1 base, and the junction held 2 bases outside the gene matches. Germline V gene lookup returns CDR1 MNHEY and CDR2 SVGAGI. The CDR3 runs 15 residues. The V gene is TRBV6-5, the J gene TRBJ2-5, with 13 bases matching TRBD2. Material for sequencing was naive CD4+ T cells from PBMCs. Described subset: CD45RA+ positively selected. This sequence was found in a man aged 18 to 29 in good health. Some clones in this sample may be carry-over from other donors' samples. The CDR3 reads CASRWTSGSQETQYF. The DNA for the CDR3 is TGTGCCAGCAGGTGGACTAGCGGGAGCCAAGAGACCCAGTACTTC.